The present T cell receptor (beta chain) was sequenced within a study of shared clonotypes between healthy human individuals. Study-wide findings and caveats: Tissue TCR repertoires likely differ from these blood-only repertoires.

Each donor was a Caucasian adult residing in Nashville, Tennessee. The germline V gene has CDR1 SGHNT and CDR2 YYREEE (reference sequence). The CDR3 is 15 residues long. The V segment lost 7 bases and the J segment 6 bases; nucleotides outside the gene matches: 12. The data were produced by immunoSEQ multiplex PCR, yet TCRdb's version contains in-frame clones alone and is incomplete. Of more than 1 million clones in the sample, about 80% were seen once. Remarks on this clone: Antigen specificity is unknown.

This sequence joins TRBV5-4 and TRBJ2-2, with 7 bases lining up with TRBD2. Material: memory CD4+ T cells from PBMCs. Subset meaning: CD45RA-negative fraction. The TCR originated in a man aged 18-30 years in good health. Some clones in this sample may be carry-over from other donors' samples. In DNA, the CDR3 is TGTGCCAGCGCCCAAGGTGGGAGGGCCTCCGGGGAGCTGTTTTTT. It is translated as CASAQGGRASGELFF. Full variable domain (remainder filled in from reference TRBV5-4 and TRBJ2-2): ETGVTQSPTHLIKTRGQQVTLRCSSQSGHNTVSWYQQALGQGPQFIFQYYREEENGRGNFPPRFSGLQFPNYSSELNVNALELDDSALYLCASAQGGRASGELFFGEGSRLTVL.